This T cell receptor (beta chain) was found in a study of T cells in Graves' hyperthyroidism and ophthalmopathy. Amplified TCR beta CDR3 regions derived from RNA transcripts. HTBI primers were used for first-round RT-PCR of the TCR CDR3. TCRdb analysed the multiplex PCR reads with MiXCR anew, one entry per CDR3 protein. This repertoire shows under 400,000 distinct CDR3 sequences, 11% to 15% found once; its top ten account for approximately 10%. At least ten counts were recorded for this clonotype. What it binds is not known. Each patient was aged 18 to 65 and had newly diagnosed hyperthyroidism of under 2 months' duration. Clinicians diagnosed patients from clinical symptoms, serum thyroxine and TRAb, thyroid ultrasound and orbital computed tomography. The germline V gene has CDR1 LNHDA and CDR2 SQIVND (reference sequence). The CDR3 is 12 amino acids. Trimming shortened V by 6 bases and J by 7 bases, and 12 bases separated the two germline ends.

Findings of the study overall: Ophthalmopathy, as predicted by the model, came a median approximately 6.5 months after the prediction.

The sequencing sample was made of blood. The clonotype was recovered from a woman aged 55-69 years with Graves' hyperthyroidism. The V and J genes are TRBV19 and TRBJ1-2; tentatively, D is TRBD1 (6 bases). The chain's CDR3 is CASRNRDSGYTF. As DNA, the CDR3 is TGTGCCAGTAGGAACAGGGACTCTGGCTACACCTTC. Complete variable domain (other parts from reference TRBV19 and TRBJ1-2): DGGITQSPKYLFRKEGQNVTLSCEQNLNHDAMYWYRQDPGQGLRLIYYSQIVNDFQKGDIAEGYSVSREKKESFPLTVTSAQKNPTAFYLCASRNRDSGYTFGSGTRLTVV.